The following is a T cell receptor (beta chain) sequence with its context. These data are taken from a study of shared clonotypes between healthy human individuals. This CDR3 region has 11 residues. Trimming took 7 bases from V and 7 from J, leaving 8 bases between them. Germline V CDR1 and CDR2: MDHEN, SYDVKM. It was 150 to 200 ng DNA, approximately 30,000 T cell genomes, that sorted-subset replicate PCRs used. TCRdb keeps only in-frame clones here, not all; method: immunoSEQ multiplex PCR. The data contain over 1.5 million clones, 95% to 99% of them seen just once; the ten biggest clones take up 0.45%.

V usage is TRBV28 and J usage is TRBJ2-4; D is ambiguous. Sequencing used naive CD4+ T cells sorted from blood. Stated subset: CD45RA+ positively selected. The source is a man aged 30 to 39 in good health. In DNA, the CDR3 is TGTGCCAGCACTACATCTAACATTCAGTACTTC. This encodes CASTTSNIQYF.